The 14 T cell receptor beta chains presented below share a single source sample, sequenced in a study of Graves' ophthalmopathy and Graves' hyperthyroidism. Amplification targeted the TCR beta CDR3 regions, with RNA transcripts as the source material. The first-round RT-PCR employed HTBI primers together with the Qiagen OneStep RT-PCR kit. A multiplex PCR was then performed as the second round. TCRdb processed the multiplex PCR reads anew with MiXCR; each CDR3 protein has one entry. The data contain 23,000 or so distinct CDR3 sequences, approximately 48% of them singletons. Sequenced: peripheral blood. The receptors originated from an adult woman with stable Graves' hyperthyroidism.

The J gene is TRBJ2-3, the V gene TRBV9; D is undetermined. Germline CDR1 SGDLS, CDR2 YYNGEE. The CDR3 consists of 13 residues. Trimming cost V 3 bases and J 4 bases, with 9 bases left between them. CDR3: CASSADLADTQYF. DNA for the CDR3: TGTGCCAGCAGCGCGGACCTCGCAGATACGCAGTATTTT.

J is TRBJ2-1 and V is TRBV24-1, with 7 bases that match TRBD1. The CDR3 covers 14 residues. J lost 8 bases, V lost 7 bases, and 10 bases had no gene match. Germline CDR1 reads KGHDR; CDR2 reads SFDVKD. The CDR3 nucleotides are TGTGCCACCAGCCAGGGGGACGAAGTTTATGAGCAGTTCTTC. Translation gives CATSQGDEVYEQFF.

There are many counts of this clonotype. The chain carries TRBV6-1 and TRBJ1-3; D is unresolved. The CDR3 is 18 amino acids. The ends were cut back, 1 base at V and 0 bases at J, with 16 bases in the middle. CDR1 and CDR2 (germline): MNHNS, SASEGT. DNA for the CDR3: TGTGCCAGCAGTGAAGGAAGGGCAGGCGGCCGCTCTGGAAACACCATATATTTT. It codes for CASSEGRAGGRSGNTIYF.

Points on this clonotype: Mismatch with germline at one junction end may stem from a read error. The chain is built from TRBV19 and TRBJ2-7; no definite D call. There are 14 residues in the CDR3. Germline-derived CDR1 and CDR2 are LNHDA and SQIVND (reference sequence). CDR3 nucleotide sequence: TGTGCCACCGCACTGGCGGTTAGCTCCTATGAGCAGTACTTC. Its protein product is CATALAVSSYEQYF.

The chain has TRBV2 and TRBJ2-3, with D unresolved. The CDR3 is made up of 15 amino acids. V lost 6 bases and J 2 bases, leaving 15 bases between the germline ends. Germline V CDR1 and CDR2: SNHLY, FYNNEI. The CDR3 region has the DNA TGTGCCAGCAGAGATGTGACAAACCCCACAGATACGCAGTATTTT. Residues: CASRDVTNPTDTQYF.

Sample share makes this clonotype medium-sized. The V gene is TRBV19, the J gene TRBJ1-3, with 8 bases fitting TRBD1. V was clipped by 6 bases and J by 3 bases; unmatched bases: 4. Germline V CDR1 and CDR2: LNHDA, SQIVND (reference sequence). The CDR3 contains 14 residues. Here the CDR3 reads CASRSGQGGNTIYF. The CDR3 DNA sequence: TGTGCCAGTAGGTCCGGACAGGGTGGAAACACCATATATTTT. Full variable domain (missing parts from reference TRBV19 and TRBJ1-3): DGGITQSPKYLFRKEGQNVTLSCEQNLNHDAMYWYRQDPGQGLRLIYYSQIVNDFQKGDIAEGYSVSREKKESFPLTVTSAQKNPTAFYLCASRSGQGGNTIYFGEGSWLTVV.

The V gene is TRBV19, the J gene TRBJ1-4, with 9 bases that match TRBD1. The CDR3 has 15 residues. In germline, CDR1 is LNHDA, CDR2 SQIVND (reference sequence). The V and J ends lost 6 bases and 4 bases, in that order; junction bases with no gene match: 6. The CDR3 spells CASRGTGMNNEKLFF. The CDR3 DNA is TGTGCCAGTAGGGGGACAGGGATGAATAATGAAAAACTGTTTTTT.

The rearrangement links TRBV12-3 or TRBV12-4 to TRBJ2-1; 9 bases map to TRBD1. The V and J ends lost 7 bases and 8 bases, in that order; junction bases with no gene match: 9. The CDR3 has 14 residues. The CDR3 DNA follows: TGTGCCAGCAAGACAGGGGGAGGCAGGGATGAGCAGTTCTTC. Amino acids: CASKTGGGRDEQFF.

By proportion, this clonotype is medium-sized. The genes are TRBV7-3 and TRBJ2-7, with TRBD2 matching 10 bases. The CDR3 runs to 15 residues. Germline CDR1 reads SGHTA; CDR2 reads FQGTGA. Trimming at V came to 6 bases and at J to 6 bases, leaving 11 bases not matched to a gene. Here the CDR3 reads CASSPAGLAGVEQYF. The CDR3 nucleotides read TGTGCCAGCAGTCCGGCGGGGCTAGCGGGAGTCGAGCAGTACTTC.

The chain couples TRBV7-2 to TRBJ2-7; perhaps TRBD2 as D (7 bases). Germline V gene data show CDR1 as SGHTA and CDR2 as FQGNSA. V lost 0 bases and J 4 bases, leaving 10 bases between the germline ends. The CDR3 has 14 amino acids. CDR3 DNA: TGTGCCAGCAGCTTAGCGGGGGGGGCGTACGAGCAGTACTTC. Translating gives CASSLAGGAYEQYF.

This clonotype was counted only a few times. A read error is likely, as this CDR3 ends without the conserved phenylalanine or tryptophan. No DNA is shown, since the ends of the CDR3 on it are uncertain; the CDR3 is the one TCRdb lists. V and J are TRBV20-1 and TRBJ2-5. Germline V gene sequence: CDR1 DFQATT, CDR2 SNEGSKA (reference sequence). The CDR3 adds up to 12 amino acids, both ends counted. This CDR3 reads CSAKIDQETQCS.

This clonotype is medium-sized (0.01 to 0.1%) within its sample. The chain recombines TRBV2 with TRBJ1-2, with TRBD1 as a possible D gene (5 bases). V lost 1 base and J 8 bases, leaving 11 bases between the germline ends. The V gene's germline CDR1 is SNHLY and CDR2 FYNNEI. There are 13 residues in the CDR3. This CDR3 is CASSEEFRAGYTF. The CDR3 nucleotides read TGTGCCAGCAGTGAAGAGTTCAGGGCGGGCTACACCTTC.

This clonotype was detected a few times. This rearrangement joins TRBV20-1 to TRBJ1-4; D gene ambiguous. With 3 bases removed from V and 5 bases from J, the gap between germline ends came to 4 bases. Germline V CDR1 and CDR2: DFQATT, SNEGSKA (reference sequence). This CDR3 region has 11 residues. CDR3 residues: CSASSNEKLFF. The CDR3 nucleotides read TGCAGTGCTAGTTCCAATGAAAAACTGTTTTTT.

This clonotype was picked up many times. This chain joins TRBV6-1 and TRBJ2-7; 8 nucleotides agree with TRBD1. CDR1 is MNHNS, CDR2 SASEGT, per germline. The CDR3 runs 14 residues. Trimming at V came to 10 bases and at J to 2 bases, leaving 10 bases not matched to a gene. This CDR3 is CATIDRDRPYEQYF. CDR3 DNA: TGTGCCACCATAGACCGGGACAGGCCCTACGAGCAGTACTTC.